The sequence of this TCR beta chain was determined in a study of a mutant IDH1 vaccine in newly diagnosed glioma (dated by TCRdb to about 2021). In terms of the full investigation: Eight vaccinations were administered to patients in weeks 1, 3, 5, 7, 11, 15, 19 and 23, corresponding to visits V03 through V10. Peripheral blood samples were drawn at six visits, namely V03 (baseline), V05, V07, V10, V12 and V13. Prior to enrollment, standard therapy consisting of radiotherapy alone, temozolomide alone, or radiochemotherapy with temozolomide had been administered to patients, with the combination being received by most patients. Longitudinal TCRB deep sequencing was done for 25 to 30 treated patients, wherever samples were available for exploratory analyses. In the chemotherapy-containing groups, vaccination started alongside temozolomide cycles, whereas in patients who had radiotherapy alone it started 4-6 weeks after radiotherapy. Of the roughly 32 treated patients, around 62% were male and roughly 38% were female, and a mean age of 40.4 years was recorded.

Taken with the paper, the label for time point translates to: week 23, last vaccination. A 20-mer mutant IDH1 peptide at 300 micrograms in Montanide made up each vaccine dose, which was injected subcutaneously together with topical imiquimod. Newly diagnosed WHO grade 3 or 4 IDH1-mutant astrocytomas showing loss of nuclear ATRX were present in the donors. The samples were drawn from NOA16, a multicentre, single-arm, open-label phase I trial in Germany that tested a mutant IDH1 peptide vaccine in humans for the first time. The DNeasy Blood and Tissue Kit was used to extract genomic DNA from EDTA blood for TCRB sequencing. What the authors observed across the whole study: Selection of PBMC samples for TCRB deep sequencing was based on availability. Across multiple MHC alleles, vaccine-induced immune responses were seen in around 93% of patients. No apparent relationship was observed between pseudoprogression and alterations in the top peripheral T cell clonotypes detected by TCRB sequencing. It was noted by the authors that analyses of patient blood samples could not be reproduced owing to sample limitations.

This clone came up once. Its recognized antigen is unknown. Base-call qualities are not available, and no considerably larger clone is one nucleotide away. The receptor library was made with the immunoSEQ multiplex PCR assay. Rearranged TCR beta chain sequences were amplified using the hsTCRB Kit according to the manufacturer's protocol. Sequencing of TCRB libraries was carried out on an Illumina MiSeq. Turning to the authors' computational methods: The proprietary platform of the kit vendor was used for demultiplexing, trimming and gene mapping. TCRdb took this table from immuneACCESS and kept in-frame rearrangements with V and J called. Such tables lack part of the clones; where checked against another copy, unresolved V genes explain under half of the gap, and the rest is unexplained. V and J calls and clone size are copied from that table; D and trimming were computed from the DNA. This sample has tens of thousands of clones in its table, and about 75% of those were observed once. The ten largest clones capture 5% to 6.5% of the sample.

For CDR1 and CDR2, the germline V gene lists SGHDN and FVKESK. V is clipped by 5 bases and J by 8 bases, and the sequence between their germline boundaries is 15 bases long. The CDR3 spans 13 residues, from the cysteine through the phenylalanine. Kept here is only the CDR3 DNA, which spans 39 bases and is read in frame from base 1. This specimen consisted of PBMCs, obtained from a glioma patient whose treatment included an IDH1 peptide vaccine. The TCR was taken from a man over 45 with glioma. The rearrangement joined TRBV14 to TRBJ1-2; TRBD1 is perhaps the D gene, given 6 matching bases. The DNA sequence is TGTGCCAGCAGCAAACAGGACAGATCAGGCTACACCTTC. Translation gives CASSKQDRSGYTF.